This TCR beta chain originates from a study of beta chain features in type 1 diabetes. General study points: The naive, central memory and Treg TCRB repertoires looked more alike in patients than they did in healthy donors. Shorter templates might be favored by PCR, equally in patients and controls. Using cDNA template may skew counts toward highly expressing activated cells.

Concerning this clone: Its antigen is currently unknown.

What was sequenced were expressed TCRB transcripts, since all of the isolated RNA had been reverse transcribed. Sequenced by immunoSEQ multiplex PCR; TCRdb stores in-frame clones only, minus some. Among approximately 330,000 clones listed, approximately 11% were seen once. Germline CDR1 reads KGHSH; CDR2 reads LQKENI. This CDR3 spans 16 amino acids. The ends lost 3 bases at V and 3 bases at J; junction bases unmatched: 9. In all sorted populations, purity surpassed 98%. Specimen: naive CD4+ T cells from blood. The sequence was collected from a woman younger than 45 in good health. V is TRBV18 and J is TRBJ2-3; 7 nucleotides match TRBD1. The CDR3 DNA sequence: TGTGCCAGCTCACCCGTGACAGGGCTGGGGACAGATACGCAGTATTTT. This codes for CASSPVTGLGTDTQYF.